Described below is a single T cell receptor beta chain sequence and its context. Its specificity is unknown. CDR1 and CDR2 from the germline V gene are LNHDA and SQIVND (reference sequence). Between the trimmed V and J ends, which lost 7 bases and 9 bases, there was a span of 16 bases. This CDR3 region has 13 residues. The data are from a study of chemoradiotherapy in HPV16-positive cancers. The assay was immunoSEQ multiplex PCR, and TCRdb's table has in-frame clones only and misses some. Among roughly 13,000 clones listed, approximately 89% were seen once. Whole-study findings and limits: Non-HPV-specific T cells did not expand in tumors during treatment, whereas candidate HPV-specific clones and E7-related motifs did.

V usage is TRBV19 and J usage is TRBJ1-5; D not resolved. The material was tumor tissue, obtained from a patient who underwent chemoradiotherapy. This clonotype was obtained from a human donor with HPV-associated anogenital cancer. CDR3 nucleotide sequence: TGTGCCAGTAAGAGGACGGAGGCGGGGCCCCAGCATTTT. Its protein is CASKRTEAGPQHF.